This T cell receptor (beta chain) was sequenced for a study of cytomegalovirus exposure and HLA in healthy donors. Study information: About 200 million T cells yielded some 100 million unique TCR beta sequences, as an earlier analysis found. Regarding the study as a whole: In a later analysis, HLA-associated TCR beta chains were more clonally expanded than equally common others. It was in a later analysis that TCR association rates were seen to vary by HLA locus, highest for DRB1 and lowest for HLA-C. As immune exposure information, only CMV serostatus was available.

Researchers ran the PCR with 60 Vbeta and 13 Jbeta primers. Libraries were prepared by immunoSEQ multiplex PCR; TCRdb keeps only in-frame clonotypes and omits some of them. The sample comprises about 63,000 clones, over 75% of which are singletons, and roughly 12% rests with the top ten. Germline CDR1 is SGHVS and CDR2 is FQNEAQ. V was pared by 2 bases and J by 6 bases, with 20 bases between. CDR3 length: 17 amino acids. This clone appeared once. Its antigen is undetermined. The V gene is TRBV7-8, the J gene TRBJ2-1; D call uncertain. Sequencing was carried out using PBMCs. This receptor was obtained from a young woman in good health and CMV-seropositive. The chain's CDR3 is CASSLRYGTPTGNEQFF. CDR3 nucleotide sequence: TGTGCCAGCAGCTTAAGGTACGGCACTCCAACGGGCAATGAGCAGTTCTTC.